The present T cell receptor (beta chain) was sequenced within a study of T cells in Graves' hyperthyroidism and ophthalmopathy. Study findings and constraints: Ophthalmopathy was distinguished from stable hyperthyroidism by 13 V-J signatures. The model's output predicted ophthalmopathy at a median of roughly 6.9 months prior to onset.

RNA transcripts yielded amplified TCR beta CDR3 regions. HTBI primers were the set used in a first-round RT-PCR of the TCR CDR3. Via MiXCR, TCRdb re-called the multiplex PCR reads, giving one row per CDR3 protein. This sample carries hundreds of thousands of distinct CDR3 sequences, 14% of them seen once, and the ten largest clones take around 9.6%. CDR3 length equals 14 residues. V was clipped by 7 bases and J by 1 base; unmatched bases: 3. Turning to this clonotype: Its antigen is not identified.

Hyperthyroidism patients were newly diagnosed, had disease duration under 2 months, and were aged 18 to 65 years. Based on clinical symptoms, serum thyroxine and TRAb, thyroid ultrasound and orbital computed tomography, diagnoses were reached. The J gene is TRBJ1-5, the V gene TRBV12-3 or TRBV12-4; 8 nucleotides align to TRBD1. Sequencing was carried out using blood. The origin of this receptor is a woman aged 18-29 years with Graves' hyperthyroidism. CDR3 in DNA: TGTGCCAGCAAGAGGACAGGGAGCAATCAGCCCCAGCATTTT. Translated, it gives CASKRTGSNQPQHF.